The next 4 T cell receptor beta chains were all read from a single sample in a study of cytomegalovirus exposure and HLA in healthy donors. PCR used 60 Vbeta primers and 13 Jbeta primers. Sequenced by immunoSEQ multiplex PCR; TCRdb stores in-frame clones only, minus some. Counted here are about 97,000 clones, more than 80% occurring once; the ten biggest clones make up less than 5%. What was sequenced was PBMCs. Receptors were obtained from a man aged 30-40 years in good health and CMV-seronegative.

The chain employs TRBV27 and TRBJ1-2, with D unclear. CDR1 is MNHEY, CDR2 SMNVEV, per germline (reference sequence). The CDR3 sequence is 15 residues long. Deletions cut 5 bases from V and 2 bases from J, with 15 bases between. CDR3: CASSLTWGVNYGYTF. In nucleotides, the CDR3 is TGTGCCAGCAGTCTCACGTGGGGAGTAAACTATGGCTACACCTTC.

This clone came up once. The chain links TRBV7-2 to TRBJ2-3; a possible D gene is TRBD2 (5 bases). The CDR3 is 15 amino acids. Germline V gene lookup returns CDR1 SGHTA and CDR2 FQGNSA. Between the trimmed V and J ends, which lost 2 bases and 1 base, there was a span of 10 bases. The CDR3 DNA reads TGTGCCAGCAGCTTACGTGGACTCCGCACAGATACGCAGTATTTT. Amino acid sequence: CASSLRGLRTDTQYF. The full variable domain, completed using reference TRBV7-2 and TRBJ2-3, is GAGVSQSPSNKVTEKGKDVELRCDPISGHTALYWYRQSLGQGLEFLIYFQGNSAPDKSGLPSDRFSAERTGGSVSTLTIQRTQQEDSAVYLCASSLRGLRTDTQYFGPGTRLTVL.

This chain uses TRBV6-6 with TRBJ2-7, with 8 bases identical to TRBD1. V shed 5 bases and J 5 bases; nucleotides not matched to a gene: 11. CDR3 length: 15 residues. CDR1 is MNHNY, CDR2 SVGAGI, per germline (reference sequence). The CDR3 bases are TGTGCCAGCAGTCACGGTGGGACAGGCACAAACGAGCAGTACTTC. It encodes CASSHGGTGTNEQYF.

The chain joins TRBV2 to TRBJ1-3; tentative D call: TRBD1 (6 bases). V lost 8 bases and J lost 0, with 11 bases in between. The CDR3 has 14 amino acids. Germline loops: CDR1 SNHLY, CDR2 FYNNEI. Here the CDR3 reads CASGQGFSGNTIYF. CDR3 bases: TGTGCCAGCGGGCAGGGGTTCTCTGGAAACACCATATATTTT.